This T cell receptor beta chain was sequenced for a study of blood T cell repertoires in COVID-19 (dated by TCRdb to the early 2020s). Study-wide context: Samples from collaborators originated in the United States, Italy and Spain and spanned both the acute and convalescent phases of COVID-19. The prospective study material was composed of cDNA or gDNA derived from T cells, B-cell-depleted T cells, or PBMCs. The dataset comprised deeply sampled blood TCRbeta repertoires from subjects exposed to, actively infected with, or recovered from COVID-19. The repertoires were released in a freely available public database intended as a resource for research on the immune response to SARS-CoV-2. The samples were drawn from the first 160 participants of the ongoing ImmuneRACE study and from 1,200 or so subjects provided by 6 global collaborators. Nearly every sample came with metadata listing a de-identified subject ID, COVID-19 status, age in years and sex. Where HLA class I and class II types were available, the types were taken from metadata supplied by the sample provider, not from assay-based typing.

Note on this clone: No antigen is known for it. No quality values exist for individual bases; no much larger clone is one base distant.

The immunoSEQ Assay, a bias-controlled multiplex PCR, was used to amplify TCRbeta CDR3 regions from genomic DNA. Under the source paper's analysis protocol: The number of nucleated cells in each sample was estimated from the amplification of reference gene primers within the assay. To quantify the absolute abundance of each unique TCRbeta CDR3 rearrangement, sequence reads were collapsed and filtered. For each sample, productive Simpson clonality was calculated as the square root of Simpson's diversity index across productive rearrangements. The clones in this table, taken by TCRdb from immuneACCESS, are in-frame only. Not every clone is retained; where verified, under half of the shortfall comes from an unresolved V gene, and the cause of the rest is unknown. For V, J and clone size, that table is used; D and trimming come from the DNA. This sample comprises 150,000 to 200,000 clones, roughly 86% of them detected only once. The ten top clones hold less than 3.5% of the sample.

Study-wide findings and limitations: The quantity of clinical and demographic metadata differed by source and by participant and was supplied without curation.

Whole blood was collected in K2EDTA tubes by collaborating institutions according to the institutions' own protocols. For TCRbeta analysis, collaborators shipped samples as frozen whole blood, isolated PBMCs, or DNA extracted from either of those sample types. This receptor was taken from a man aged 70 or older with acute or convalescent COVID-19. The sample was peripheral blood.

The nucleotides read TGTGCCAGCAGGAGGTCTCCAGGGGTCGAGCAGTACTTC. Its product reads: CASRRSPGVEQYF. Recombination connected TRBV7-2 to TRBJ2-7, with TRBD1 as a weak D call on 6 bases. V gives up 6 bases and J gives up 6 bases, and the segment between their germline ends measures 15 bases. The CDR3 starts with the cysteine, ends with the phenylalanine, and has 13 residues. The retained sequence is limited to the CDR3, 39 bases, with the frame set at the first base. CDR1 and CDR2 were assigned from the germline V gene as SGHTA and FQGNSA.